Given below is one T cell receptor (beta chain) in context. Other nucleotide sequences from this sample produce the same CDR3. Using immunoSEQ multiplex PCR, the repertoire was profiled, and TCRdb retains in-frame clones only, with some absent. Seen here are about 120,000 clones, approximately 95% observed once, and the top ten hold approximately 6.2%. This CDR3 comprises 13 residues. The germline V gene has CDR1 LNHDA and CDR2 SQIVND (reference sequence). V shed 9 bases, J shed 8 bases, and the junction held 4 bases outside the gene matches. These data originate in a study of T cell changes during pregnancy in multiple sclerosis.

The sample here was peripheral blood, taken before pregnancy. This TCR came from a female donor with multiple sclerosis, enrolled in a pregnancy study. The chain carries TRBV19 and TRBJ1-6, with 10 bases aligning to TRBD1. Here the CDR3 reads CASMGTGDSPLHF. The CDR3 DNA reads as TGTGCCAGCATGGGGACAGGGGATTCACCCCTCCACTTT.